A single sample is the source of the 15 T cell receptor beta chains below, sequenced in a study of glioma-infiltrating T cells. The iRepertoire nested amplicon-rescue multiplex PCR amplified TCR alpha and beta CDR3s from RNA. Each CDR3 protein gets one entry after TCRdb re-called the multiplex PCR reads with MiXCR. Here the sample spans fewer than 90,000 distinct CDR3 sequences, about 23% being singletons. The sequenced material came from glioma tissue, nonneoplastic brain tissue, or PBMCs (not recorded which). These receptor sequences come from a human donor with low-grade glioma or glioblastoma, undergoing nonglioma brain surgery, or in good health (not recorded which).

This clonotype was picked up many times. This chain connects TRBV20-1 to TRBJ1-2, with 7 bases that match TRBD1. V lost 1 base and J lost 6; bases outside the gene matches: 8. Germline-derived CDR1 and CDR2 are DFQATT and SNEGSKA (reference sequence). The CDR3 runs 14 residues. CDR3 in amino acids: CSARVDREGNGYTF. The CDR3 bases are TGCAGTGCTAGAGTAGACAGGGAAGGAAATGGCTACACCTTC.

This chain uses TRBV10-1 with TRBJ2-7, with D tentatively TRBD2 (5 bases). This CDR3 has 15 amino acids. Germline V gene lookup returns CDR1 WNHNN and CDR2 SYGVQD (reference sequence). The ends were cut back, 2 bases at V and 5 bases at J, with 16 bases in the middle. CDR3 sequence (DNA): TGCGCCAGCAGTGAGCCGGGAATTTTCGGTAACGAGCAGTACTTC. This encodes CASSEPGIFGNEQYF.

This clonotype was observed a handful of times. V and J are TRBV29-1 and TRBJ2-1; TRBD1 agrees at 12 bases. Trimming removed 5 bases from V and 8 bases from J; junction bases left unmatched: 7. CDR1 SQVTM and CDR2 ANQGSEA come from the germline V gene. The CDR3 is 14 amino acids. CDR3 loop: CSVLGQGAGYEQFF. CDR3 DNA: TGCAGCGTTTTGGGACAGGGGGCGGGTTATGAGCAGTTCTTC.

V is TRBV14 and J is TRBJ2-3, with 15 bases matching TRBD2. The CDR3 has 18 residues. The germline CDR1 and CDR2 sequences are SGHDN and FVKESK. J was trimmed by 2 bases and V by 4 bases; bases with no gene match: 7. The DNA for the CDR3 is TGTGCCAGCAGCCGTCGGGGACTAGCGGGGGGTTCCACAGATACGCAGTATTTT. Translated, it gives CASSRRGLAGGSTDTQYF.

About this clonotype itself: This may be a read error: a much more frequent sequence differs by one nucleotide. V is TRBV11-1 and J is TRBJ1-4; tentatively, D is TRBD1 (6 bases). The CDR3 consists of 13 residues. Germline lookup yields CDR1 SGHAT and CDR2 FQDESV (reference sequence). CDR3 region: CATNTGLGEKLSF. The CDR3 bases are TGTGCCACCAATACAGGGTTAGGTGAAAAACTGTCTTTT.

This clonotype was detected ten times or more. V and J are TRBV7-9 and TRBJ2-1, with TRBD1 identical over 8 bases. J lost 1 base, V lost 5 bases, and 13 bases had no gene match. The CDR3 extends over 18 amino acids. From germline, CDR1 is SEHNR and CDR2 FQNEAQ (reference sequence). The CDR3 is CASSPRDRPPGSYNEQFF. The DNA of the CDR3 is TGTGCCAGCAGCCCCCGGGACAGGCCCCCCGGGTCCTACAATGAGCAGTTCTTC.

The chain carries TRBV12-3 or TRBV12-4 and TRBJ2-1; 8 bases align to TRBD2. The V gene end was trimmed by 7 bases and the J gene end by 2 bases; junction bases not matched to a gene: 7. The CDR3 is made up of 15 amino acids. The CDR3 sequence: CASTPLAETYNEQFF. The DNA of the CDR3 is TGTGCCAGCACTCCACTAGCGGAGACCTACAATGAGCAGTTCTTC.

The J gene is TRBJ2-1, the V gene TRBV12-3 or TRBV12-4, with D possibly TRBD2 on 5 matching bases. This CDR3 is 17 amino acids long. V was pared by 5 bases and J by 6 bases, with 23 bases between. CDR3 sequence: CASSPSGTPSSANEQFF. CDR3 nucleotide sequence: TGTGCCAGCAGTCCATCGGGAACTCCTTCATCGGCCAATGAGCAGTTCTTC.

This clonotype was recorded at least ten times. The CDR3 spells CSARGLIVGANTEAFF. The CDR3 region has the DNA TGCAGTGCTAGAGGCCTTATCGTTGGGGCGAACACTGAAGCTTTCTTT. The genes are TRBV20-1 and TRBJ1-1; D possibly corresponds to TRBD1 (5 bases). The CDR3 is made up of 16 amino acids. Germline-derived CDR1 and CDR2 are DFQATT and SNEGSKA (reference sequence). V was cut by 1 base and J by 1 base, with 16 bases left in between.

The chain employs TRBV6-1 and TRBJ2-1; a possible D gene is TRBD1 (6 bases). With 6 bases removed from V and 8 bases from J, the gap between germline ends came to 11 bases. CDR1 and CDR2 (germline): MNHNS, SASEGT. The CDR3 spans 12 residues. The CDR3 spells CASRTQGYEQFF. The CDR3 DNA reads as TGTGCCAGCAGAACACAGGGATATGAGCAGTTCTTC.

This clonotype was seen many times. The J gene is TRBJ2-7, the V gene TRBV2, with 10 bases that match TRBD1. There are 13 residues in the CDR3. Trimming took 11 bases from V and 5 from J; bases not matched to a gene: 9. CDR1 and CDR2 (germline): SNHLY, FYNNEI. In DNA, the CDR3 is TGTGCCGGGGGACAGGGGATTTTGCACGAGCAGTACTTC. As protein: CAGGQGILHEQYF.

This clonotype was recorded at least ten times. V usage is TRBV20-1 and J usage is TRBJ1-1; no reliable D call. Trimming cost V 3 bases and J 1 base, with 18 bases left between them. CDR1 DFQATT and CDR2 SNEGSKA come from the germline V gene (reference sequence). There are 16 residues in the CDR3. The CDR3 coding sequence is TGCAGTGCTAGTAAGACCCGGTTGGCATCGAACACTGAAGCTTTCTTT. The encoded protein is CSASKTRLASNTEAFF.

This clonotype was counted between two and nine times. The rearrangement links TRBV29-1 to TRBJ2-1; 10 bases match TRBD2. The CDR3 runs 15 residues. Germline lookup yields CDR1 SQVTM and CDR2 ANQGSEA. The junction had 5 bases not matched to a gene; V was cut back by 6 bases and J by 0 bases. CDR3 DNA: TGCAGCGTAGCCTTAGCGGGAGGCTCCTACAATGAGCAGTTCTTC. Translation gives CSVALAGGSYNEQFF.

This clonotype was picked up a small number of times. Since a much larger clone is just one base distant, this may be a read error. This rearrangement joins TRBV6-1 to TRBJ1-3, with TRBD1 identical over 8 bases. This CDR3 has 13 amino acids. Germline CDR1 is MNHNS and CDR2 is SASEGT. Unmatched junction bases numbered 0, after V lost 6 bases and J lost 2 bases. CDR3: CASRDRAGNTIYF. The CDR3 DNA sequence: TGTGCCAGCAGGGACAGGGCTGGAAACACCATATATTTT.

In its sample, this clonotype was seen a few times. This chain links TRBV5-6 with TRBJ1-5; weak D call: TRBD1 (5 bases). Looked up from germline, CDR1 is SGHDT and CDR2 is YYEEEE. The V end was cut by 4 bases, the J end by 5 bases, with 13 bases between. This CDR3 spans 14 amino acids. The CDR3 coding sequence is TGTGCCAGCAGCCGACAGTTTCTAGATCAGCCCCAGCATTTT. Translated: CASSRQFLDQPQHF.